Presented here are 27 T cell receptor beta chains from one specimen sequenced in a study of cytomegalovirus exposure and HLA in healthy donors. PCR amplification relied on 60 Vbeta primers (plus 13 Jbeta primers). Repertoires were generated with immunoSEQ multiplex PCR, while TCRdb's copy carries only in-frame clones and drops some. The table shows around 100,000 clones, with approximately 85% occurring only once. The sample comprised PBMCs. These receptors were taken from a man in his forties in good health and CMV-seropositive.

The rearrangement links TRBV11-2 to TRBJ2-1; 15 nucleotides agree with TRBD2. The CDR3 extends over 18 amino acids. With 3 bases clipped from V and 2 bases from J, the junction kept 5 bases outside the gene matches. The germline CDR1 and CDR2 sequences are SGHAT and FQNNGV. The CDR3 sequence is CASSLRTSGGATYNEQFF. The CDR3 bases are TGTGCCAGCAGCTTGAGGACTAGCGGGGGGGCCACCTACAATGAGCAGTTCTTC. The full variable domain, rest sourced from reference TRBV11-2 and TRBJ2-1, is EAGVAQSPRYKIIEKRQSVAFWCNPISGHATLYWYQQILGQGPKLLIQFQNNGVVDDSQLPKDRFSAERLKGVDSTLKIQPAKLEDSAVYLCASSLRTSGGATYNEQFFGPGTRLTVL.

The DNA of the CDR3 is TGCGCCAGCGGAGCCCGGACGAGCGGCACCGGGGAGCTGTTTTTT. Its translation: CASGARTSGTGELFF. The rearrangement links TRBV4-1 to TRBJ2-2; perhaps TRBD2 as D (5 bases). The germline V and J ends were trimmed by 8 bases and 4 bases, with 17 bases remaining between them. The germline V gene encodes CDR1 MGHRA and CDR2 YSYEKL. CDR3 size: 15 residues.

The rearrangement uses TRBV6-5 and TRBJ1-2, with a tentative D call TRBD1 (5 bases). Germline CDR1 is MNHEY and CDR2 is SVGAGI. This CDR3 is 15 amino acids long. The V and J ends lost 3 bases and 4 bases respectively, with 15 bases between them. The CDR3 bases are TGTGCCAGCAGTTATAGTCCCGCGGGGGGCTATGGCTACACCTTC. Translated, it gives CASSYSPAGGYGYTF.

The chain recombines TRBV5-8 with TRBJ2-5; TRBD2 matches at 10 bases. The better agreement between TRBJ2-7 and the DNA end casts doubt on the J call. Per the germline V gene, CDR1 is SGHTS and CDR2 is YDEGEE. This CDR3 is 14 amino acids long. The CDR3 DNA reads TGTGCCAGCAGGGGGTCTAGCGGGAGTTACGAGCAGTACTTC. Residues: CASRGSSGSYEQYF.

To note about this clone: The sample contains more than one DNA sequence encoding this CDR3. CDR3 in amino acids: CASSPGVGGTQYF. CDR3 sequence (DNA): TGTGCCAGCAGCCCGGGGGTCGGGGGGACCCAGTACTTC. The rearrangement joins TRBV9 to TRBJ2-5, with D possibly being TRBD2 (6 bases). Germline V gene sequence: CDR1 SGDLS, CDR2 YYNGEE. The CDR3 is made up of 13 amino acids. V lost 4 bases and J 7 bases, leaving 14 bases between the germline ends.

The chain combines TRBV9 with TRBJ1-3, with D perhaps matching TRBD1 (5 bases). The CDR3 is 17 amino acids. The V and J ends lost 0 bases and 0 bases respectively, with 13 bases between them. In germline, CDR1 is SGDLS, CDR2 YYNGEE. This CDR3 is CASSVGGGPSSGNTIYF. CDR3 sequence (DNA): TGTGCCAGCAGCGTAGGCGGGGGACCCTCCTCTGGAAACACCATATATTTT.

Note on this clone: A single base separates this from a much larger clone, so it may be a read error. This chain uses TRBV9 with TRBJ2-1; 10 bases are shared with TRBD2. The germline V gene has CDR1 SGDLS and CDR2 YYNGEE. Germline trimming cut 4 bases from V and 1 base from J; bases unmatched to any gene: 2. This CDR3 contains 15 residues. The CDR3 DNA sequence: TGTGCCAGCAGCCGAGCGGGAGGGTCCTACAATGAGCAGTTCTTC. Translating gives CASSRAGGSYNEQFF.

For the CDR3, the DNA is TGTGCCAGCAGCCGGACCGGGACAGGTTACAATGAGCAGTTCTTC. Its translation: CASSRTGTGYNEQFF. The chain joins TRBV4-2 to TRBJ2-1; TRBD1 aligns across 8 bases. Looked up from germline, CDR1 is LGHNA and CDR2 is YNFKEQ. The CDR3 loop spans 15 amino acids. Trimming took 4 bases from V and 4 from J; bases not matched to a gene: 6.

This clone was found a few times. This sequence joins TRBV11-2 and TRBJ1-3, with D perhaps TRBD1 (6 bases). The CDR3 covers 16 residues. CDR1 and CDR2 (germline): SGHAT, FQNNGV. The V and J ends lost 5 bases and 2 bases respectively, with 16 bases between them. The CDR3 spells CASSPRGGVPGNTIYF. CDR3 DNA: TGTGCCAGCAGCCCCAGGGGAGGGGTACCTGGAAACACCATATATTTT.

The chain has TRBV5-1 and TRBJ1-2; tentatively, D is TRBD1 (5 bases). Germline V gives CDR1 SGHRS, CDR2 YFSETQ. V was trimmed by 0 bases and J by 8 bases, leaving 11 bases between them. This CDR3 contains 13 residues. In DNA form, the CDR3 reads TGCGCCAGCAGCTTGGGAGGAGGGGAAGGCTACACCTTC. This gives the protein CASSLGGGEGYTF. The full variable domain, completed using reference TRBV5-1 and TRBJ1-2, is KAGVTQTPRYLIKTRGQQVTLSCSPISGHRSVSWYQQTPGQGLQFLFEYFSETQRNKGNFPGRFSGRQFSNSRSEMNVSTLELGDSALYLCASSLGGGEGYTFGSGTRLTVV.

The rearrangement joins TRBV2 to TRBJ2-1, with D possibly matching TRBD1 (6 bases). There are 13 residues in the CDR3. Per the germline V gene, CDR1 is SNHLY and CDR2 is FYNNEI. V was pared by 4 bases and J by 9 bases, with 13 bases between. CDR3 DNA: TGTGCCAGCAGTGTGGAGCAGGGGATTGAGCAGTTCTTC. It translates to CASSVEQGIEQFF.

The chain combines TRBV2 with TRBJ1-5; 10 bases line up with TRBD1. Germline V gives CDR1 SNHLY, CDR2 FYNNEI. The CDR3 has 13 amino acids. The J segment lost 5 bases and the V segment lost 6 bases, leaving 1 base of the junction unmatched. CDR3 in amino acids: CASRGTGDQPQHF. CDR3 nucleotide sequence: TGTGCCAGCAGGGGGACAGGGGATCAGCCCCAGCATTTT.

The rearrangement uses TRBV9 and TRBJ1-2; 10 nucleotides agree with TRBD1. CDR1 and CDR2 from the germline V gene are SGDLS and YYNGEE. The CDR3 covers 14 residues. V gave up 4 bases and J gave up 6 bases; unmatched junction bases: 6. CDR3 nucleotides: TGTGCCAGCAGCATTGACAGGGGGCAGGATGGCTACACCTTC. Residues: CASSIDRGQDGYTF. Filled out from reference TRBV9 and TRBJ1-2, the complete variable domain reads DSGVTQTPKHLITATGQRVTLRCSPRSGDLSVYWYQQSLDQGLQFLIQYYNGEERAKGNILERFSAQQFPDLHSELNLSSLELGDSALYFCASSIDRGQDGYTFGSGTRLTVV.

The chain uses TRBV4-2 and TRBJ2-1; the D gene is possibly TRBD2 (5 bases). The germline V and J ends were trimmed by 1 base and 2 bases, with 12 bases remaining between them. Germline loops: CDR1 LGHNA, CDR2 YNFKEQ. The CDR3 totals 16 residues. CDR3 residues: CASSQVGAEAYNEQFF. DNA for the CDR3: TGTGCCAGCAGCCAAGTTGGAGCGGAAGCCTACAATGAGCAGTTCTTC.

In the case of this clone: The junction shows a germline mismatch at one end, possibly a read error. The V gene is TRBV18, the J gene TRBJ2-6; the match to TRBD1 covers 9 bases. CDR3 length equals 17 residues. Germline V lookup: CDR1 KGHSH, CDR2 LQKENI. Here the CDR3 reads CASSPATGGVGANGLTF. CDR3 DNA: TGTGCCAGCTCACCAGCGACAGGGGGTGTTGGGGCCAACGGCCTGACTTTC.

This rearrangement joins TRBV9 to TRBJ2-3, with D perhaps TRBD2 (5 bases). Per the germline V gene, CDR1 is SGDLS and CDR2 is YYNGEE. The V end lost 0 bases, the J end lost 3 bases, and 11 bases lay between the germline ends. The CDR3 consists of 15 residues. The CDR3 sequence is CASSVELAKTDTQYF. Here the CDR3 DNA reads TGTGCCAGCAGCGTAGAGTTAGCGAAGACAGATACGCAGTATTTT. Complete variable domain (other parts from reference TRBV9 and TRBJ2-3): DSGVTQTPKHLITATGQRVTLRCSPRSGDLSVYWYQQSLDQGLQFLIQYYNGEERAKGNILERFSAQQFPDLHSELNLSSLELGDSALYFCASSVELAKTDTQYFGPGTRLTVL.

The chain joins TRBV18 to TRBJ1-1; tentatively, D is TRBD1 (6 bases). V lost 8 bases and J lost 6, with 19 bases in between. The CDR3 spans 14 residues. CDR1 and CDR2 (germline): KGHSH, LQKENI. The CDR3 region is CASQPQGPAAEAFF. The CDR3 nucleotides read TGTGCCAGCCAGCCTCAGGGGCCCGCCGCTGAAGCTTTCTTT.

The gene calls are TRBV28 and TRBJ2-1; D is unclear. Trimming pared 3 bases from V and 10 bases from J, leaving 7 bases between. This CDR3 contains 11 residues. CDR1 is MDHEN, CDR2 SYDVKM, per germline. As DNA, the CDR3 is TGTGCCAGCAGTTTTCAGAAAGAGCAGTTCTTC. Translated, it gives CASSFQKEQFF.

This chain joins TRBV11-2 and TRBJ1-1; no reliable D call. The CDR3 sequence is 14 residues long. Looked up from germline, CDR1 is SGHAT and CDR2 is FQNNGV. Trimming took off 1 base at V and 1 base at J, with 7 bases between the two ends. The CDR3 nucleotides read TGTGCCAGCAGCTTAGGGGCAGCGAACACTGAAGCTTTCTTT. Translating it yields CASSLGAANTEAFF.

The gene calls are TRBV21-1 and TRBJ2-7; the tabulated D call, TRBD2, remains unverified against the DNA. TRBV21-1 is a documented pseudogene. The CDR3 has 15 residues. CDR3: CASSKKGGRLYEQYF. CDR3 DNA sequence: TGTGCCAGCAGCAAGAAGGGCGGGAGGTTGTACGAGCAGTACTTC.

This clone was seen a handful of times. The genes are TRBV6-1 and TRBJ2-7, with 9 nucleotides matching TRBD1. The CDR3 has 15 amino acids. The junction had 4 bases not matched to a gene; V was cut back by 4 bases and J by 0 bases. Germline V gene lookup returns CDR1 MNHNS and CDR2 SASEGT. DNA for the CDR3: TGTGCCAGCAGTGGGGGACAGGGTCTCTCCTACGAGCAGTACTTC. Encoded protein: CASSGGQGLSYEQYF.

V usage is TRBV7-2 and J usage is TRBJ1-1; weak D call: TRBD1 (5 bases). From germline, CDR1 is SGHTA and CDR2 FQGNSA. Deletions cut 5 bases from V and 5 bases from J, with 15 bases between. The CDR3 runs 14 residues. The CDR3 sequence: CASSPRGEGTEAFF. CDR3 in DNA: TGTGCCAGCAGCCCTCGAGGGGAGGGTACTGAAGCTTTCTTT.

The genes are TRBV28 and TRBJ2-3; D is uncertain. V lost 2 bases, J lost 0 bases, and 9 bases lay in between. The CDR3 consists of 15 residues. Germline CDR1 and CDR2: MDHEN and SYDVKM. CDR3 protein: CASSLGTGSTDTQYF. Here the CDR3 DNA reads TGTGCCAGCAGTTTAGGTACCGGGAGCACAGATACGCAGTATTTT.

This clone has only one observation. The J gene is TRBJ2-3, the V gene TRBV19; perhaps TRBD2 as D (6 bases). CDR3 length equals 14 residues. V lost 3 bases, J lost 1 base, and 8 bases lay in between. CDR1 LNHDA and CDR2 SQIVND come from the germline V gene (reference sequence). This CDR3 is CASSMRGGTDTQYF. CDR3 in DNA: TGTGCCAGTAGTATGCGCGGGGGCACAGATACGCAGTATTTT.

The chain recombines TRBV29-1 with TRBJ1-2; 9 positions agree with TRBD1. Germline lookup yields CDR1 SQVTM and CDR2 ANQGSEA. The CDR3 consists of 16 residues. With V trimmed by 0 bases and J by 4 bases, 9 bases remained unmatched. The CDR3 DNA sequence: TGCAGCGTTGAAGATCCAACGGGACAGGGTTCCTATGGCTACACCTTC. Amino acids: CSVEDPTGQGSYGYTF.

This chain joins TRBV15 and TRBJ2-7; 7 nucleotides match TRBD1. Germline values: CDR1 LNHNV, CDR2 YYDKDF (reference sequence). The CDR3 length is 14 residues. V lost 7 bases and J lost 1; bases outside the gene matches: 7. The DNA of the CDR3 is TGTGCCACCATGAGGGACAGTGATTCCTACGAGCAGTACTTC. It yields the protein CATMRDSDSYEQYF.

The gene calls are TRBV5-8 and TRBJ1-2; 8 bases agree with TRBD1. Trimming removed 7 bases from V and 0 bases from J; junction bases left unmatched: 5. This CDR3 contains 14 residues. Germline V gene sequence: CDR1 SGHTS, CDR2 YDEGEE. CDR3 loop: CASGQGPANYGYTF. DNA for the CDR3: TGTGCCAGCGGACAGGGACCAGCTAACTATGGCTACACCTTC. Variable domain in full (rest from reference TRBV5-8 and TRBJ1-2): EAGVTQSPTHLIKTRGQQATLRCSPISGHTSVYWYQQALGLGLQFLLWYDEGEERNRGNFPPRFSGRQFPNYSSELNVNALELEDSALYLCASGQGPANYGYTFGSGTRLTVV.